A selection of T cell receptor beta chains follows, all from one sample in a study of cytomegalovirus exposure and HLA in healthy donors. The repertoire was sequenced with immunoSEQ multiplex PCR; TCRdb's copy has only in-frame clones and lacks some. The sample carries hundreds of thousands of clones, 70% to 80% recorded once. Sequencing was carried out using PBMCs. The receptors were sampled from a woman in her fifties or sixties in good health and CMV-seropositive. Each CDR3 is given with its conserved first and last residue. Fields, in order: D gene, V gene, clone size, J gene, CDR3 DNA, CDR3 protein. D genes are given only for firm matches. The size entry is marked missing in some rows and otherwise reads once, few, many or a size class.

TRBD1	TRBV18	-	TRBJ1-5	TGTGCCAGCTCATCGGGACAGGGTTATCAGCCCCAGCATTTT	CASSSGQGYQPQHF
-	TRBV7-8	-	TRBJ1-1	TGTGCCAGCAGCTTAGAACGGGTGGTGAACACTGAAGCTTTCTTT	CASSLERVVNTEAFF
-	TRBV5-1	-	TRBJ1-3	TGCGCCAGCAGCCTTCAGGGGTTCTCTGGAAACACCATATATTTT	CASSLQGFSGNTIYF
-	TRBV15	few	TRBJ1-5	TGTGCCACCAGCAGACCTACAGGGATTCAGCCCCAGCATTTT	CATSRPTGIQPQHF
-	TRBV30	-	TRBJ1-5	TGTGCCTGGAGTGTCGGTTGGGTGGGCAGGGGCCGCAATCAGCCCCAGCATTTT	CAWSVGWVGRGRNQPQHF
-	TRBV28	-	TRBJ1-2	TGTGCCAGCAGCCCCGCCAGGAACTATGGCTACACCTTC	CASSPARNYGYTF
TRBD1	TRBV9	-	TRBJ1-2	TGTGCCAGCAGCGTAGACGGGACAGGCTATGGCTACACCTTC	CASSVDGTGYGYTF
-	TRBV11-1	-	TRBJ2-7	TGTGCCAGCAGCTTAGGTCTTCCCTACGAGCAGTACTTC	CASSLGLPYEQYF
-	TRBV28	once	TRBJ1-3	TGTGCCAGCACTGGATGGGGGGCTGGAAACACCATATATTTT	CASTGWGAGNTIYF
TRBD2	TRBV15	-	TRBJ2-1	TGTGCCACCAGCAGAGGGGGGACTAGCGGGAGGGATGAGCAGTTCTTC	CATSRGGTSGRDEQFF
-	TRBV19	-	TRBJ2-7	TGTGCCAGTAGTATGACTACGAGCACCTACGAGCAGTACTTC	CASSMTTSTYEQYF
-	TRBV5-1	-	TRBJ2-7	TGCGCCAGCAGCTTGCGGGGGGCTTCAACCTACGAGCAGTACTTC	CASSLRGASTYEQYF
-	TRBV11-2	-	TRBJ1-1	TGTGCCAGCAGCTTAGATCGGGGGGGGCGGGTTTTCTTT	CASSLDRGGRVFF
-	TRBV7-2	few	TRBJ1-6	TGTGCCAGCAGCTTAGTGGGCAGGGTGGGTTCACCCCTCCACTTT	CASSLVGRVGSPLHF
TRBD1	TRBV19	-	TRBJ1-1	TGTGCCAGTAGTTATTGGACAGGGAACACTGAAGCTTTCTTT	CASSYWTGNTEAFF
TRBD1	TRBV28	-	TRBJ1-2	TGTGCCAGCAGTCCACCGGACAGGGGGCTAAGTGGCTACACCTTC	CASSPPDRGLSGYTF
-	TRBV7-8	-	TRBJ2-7	TGTGCCAGCAGCCTGGGAGGCGCAACCTACGAGCAGTACTTC	CASSLGGATYEQYF
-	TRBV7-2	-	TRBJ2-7	TGTGCCAGCAGAAAAATGCGGGGCTCCTACGAGCAGTACTTC	CASRKMRGSYEQYF